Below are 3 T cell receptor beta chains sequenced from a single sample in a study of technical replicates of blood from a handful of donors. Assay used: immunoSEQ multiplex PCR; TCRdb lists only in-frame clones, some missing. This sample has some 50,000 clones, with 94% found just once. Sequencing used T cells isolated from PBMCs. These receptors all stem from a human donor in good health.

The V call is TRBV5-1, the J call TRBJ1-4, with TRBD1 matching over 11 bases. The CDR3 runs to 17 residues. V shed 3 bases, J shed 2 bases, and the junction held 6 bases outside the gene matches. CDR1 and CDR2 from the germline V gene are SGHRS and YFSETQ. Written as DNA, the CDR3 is TGCGCCAGCAGCTCCGGGACAGGGGGAGCCACTAATGAAAAACTGTTTTTT. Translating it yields CASSSGTGGATNEKLFF. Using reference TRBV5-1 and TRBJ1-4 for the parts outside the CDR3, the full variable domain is KAGVTQTPRYLIKTRGQQVTLSCSPISGHRSVSWYQQTPGQGLQFLFEYFSETQRNKGNFPGRFSGRQFSNSRSEMNVSTLELGDSALYLCASSSGTGGATNEKLFFGSGTQLSVL.

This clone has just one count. The DNA for the CDR3 is TGTGCCAGCAGCTCGGGACTCCACAACCTTTACAATGAGCAGTTCTTC. Its translation: CASSSGLHNLYNEQFF. The chain is built from TRBV7-3 and TRBJ2-1; possible D gene TRBD2, 6 bases. V lost 4 bases to trimming and J lost 4 bases, with 17 bases between them. The CDR3 extends over 16 amino acids. CDR1 SGHTA and CDR2 FQGTGA come from the germline V gene.

The CDR3: CASSPGTGEETQYF. CDR3 DNA sequence: TGTGCCAGCTCACCCGGGACAGGGGAGGAGACCCAGTACTTC. The gene calls are TRBV18 and TRBJ2-5; 10 positions agree with TRBD1. Germline V CDR1 and CDR2: KGHSH, LQKENI. The CDR3 has 14 residues. Trimming took 3 bases from V and 5 from J; bases not matched to a gene: 3.